This T cell receptor (beta chain) was captured in a study of T cell responses to AZD1222 COVID-19 vaccine. Turning to this clone: This specimen includes other DNA sequences encoding the same CDR3.

The data were produced by immunoSEQ multiplex PCR, yet TCRdb's version contains in-frame clones alone and is incomplete. The sample consists of about 120,000 clones, around 87% of them appearing once. This sample comprised peripheral blood, obtained on day 0 of AZD1222 vaccination. The clonotype originates from an adult in good health.

The DNA for the CDR3 is TGCGCCAGCAGCTTGGGGAGTGAAGCTTTCTTT. Protein: CASSLGSEAFF. The rearrangement joins TRBV5-1 to TRBJ1-1; D not resolved. V was clipped by 0 bases and J by 7 bases, with 4 bases between them. Germline V CDR1 and CDR2: SGHRS, YFSETQ. This CDR3 has 11 residues.